A selection of T cell receptor beta chains follows, all from one sample in a study of blood T cell repertoires in COVID-19. This table comes from immunoSEQ multiplex PCR, and its TCRdb copy is limited to in-frame clones, with some not included. The table includes 200,000 to 300,000 clones, 88% detected once. Specimen: peripheral blood. The receptors shown here come from a woman aged 25 to 39 with COVID-19, enrolled during active disease. The CDR3 runs from the conserved cysteine through the conserved F or W. The D gene is left open where the match is weak. Not every row has a clone size; where given, it reads once, few, many or a size class.

size	J	D	V	DNA	CDR3
NA	TRBJ2-1	TRBD2	TRBV19	TGTGCCAGTAGTATCGGGGTCGGCGGGAGCTACAATGAGCAGTTCTTC	CASSIGVGGSYNEQFF
NA	TRBJ1-4	NA	TRBV7-9	TGTGCCAGCAGCCCGGGGGGGGCCCGTGGTGGTGAAAAACTGTTTTTT	CASSPGGARGGEKLFF
NA	TRBJ1-2	TRBD1	TRBV2	TGTGCCAGCAGTGCCTGGGACAGGGATAATCATGGCTACACCTTC	CASSAWDRDNHGYTF
NA	TRBJ2-1	TRBD1	TRBV15	TGTGCCACCAGCAGGGATCTACAGGGGGCATCCTACAATGAGCAGTTCTTC	CATSRDLQGASYNEQFF
NA	TRBJ1-1	NA	TRBV4-1	TGCGCCAGCAGCCAGGGGCGCAACACTGAAGCTTTCTTT	CASSQGRNTEAFF
NA	TRBJ2-1	TRBD1	TRBV19	TGTGCCAGTAGTTCGGCCGGGACAGATTACAATGAGCAGTTCTTC	CASSSAGTDYNEQFF
once	TRBJ1-2	NA	TRBV9	TGTGCCAGCAGCGTTCAGGCAGGGGCTACTAACTATGGCTACACCTTC	CASSVQAGATNYGYTF
NA	TRBJ2-5	NA	TRBV25-1	TGTGCCAGCAGTGGGTTCCACAGGGGCGGGAAAGAGACCCAGTACTTC	CASSGFHRGGKETQYF
NA	TRBJ2-4	NA	TRBV4-2	TGTGCCAGCAGCCAAGGTCGTGGGAGTAACATTCAGTACTTC	CASSQGRGSNIQYF
NA	TRBJ2-2	TRBD2	TRBV19	TGTGCCAGTAGTATAGCGGGAGGAAGGGTCACCGGGGAGCTGTTTTTT	CASSIAGGRVTGELFF
NA	TRBJ2-5	TRBD2	TRBV7-2	TGTGCCAGCAGCTTAGGGCGGGGGACGGAGACCCAGTACTTC	CASSLGRGTETQYF
NA	TRBJ2-3	NA	TRBV18	TGTGCCAGCTCACCGCGGGGTTACACAGATACGCAGTATTTT	CASSPRGYTDTQYF
NA	TRBJ1-2	NA	TRBV19	TGTGCCAGTAGTAATTTAGTATACTATGGCTACACCTTC	CASSNLVYYGYTF
NA	TRBJ2-1	TRBD2	TRBV24-1	TGTGCCACCAGTGATTATGAGCGGGAAGATTACAATGAGCAGTTCTTC	CATSDYEREDYNEQFF
NA	TRBJ2-2	NA	TRBV25-1	TGTGCCAGCAGTGCGCTTAGGCAGGGTCCCGGGGAGCTGTTTTTT	CASSALRQGPGELFF
NA	TRBJ1-5	TRBD1	TRBV2	TGTGCCAGCAGAACTGGACAGGTAGGCAATCAGCCCCAGCATTTT	CASRTGQVGNQPQHF
NA	TRBJ2-3	NA	TRBV6-2/TRBV6-3	TGTGCCAGCAGCTCCCTGGCGGGGCAGGGCACAGATACGCAGTATTTT	CASSSLAGQGTDTQYF
many	TRBJ2-7	TRBD2	TRBV10-3	TGTGCCATCTCTTCCGCGGGGGGGCCGGGAGAGCAGTACTTC	CAISSAGGPGEQYF
once	TRBJ2-1	TRBD2	TRBV5-6	TGTGCCAGCAGCCGACTAGCGGGGGTTTACAATGAGCAGTTCTTC	CASSRLAGVYNEQFF
NA	TRBJ2-3	TRBD1	TRBV7-9	TGTGCCAGCAGTCCCCGCTGGACAGGGCAGGCCACAGATACGCAGTATTTT	CASSPRWTGQATDTQYF
NA	TRBJ1-5	NA	TRBV29-1	TGCAGCGTTGAGGTTAGGGAAGGGGAGCCCCAGCATTTT	CSVEVREGEPQHF
NA	TRBJ2-1	TRBD2	TRBV10-2	TGCGCCAGCAGAACTAGCGGGAGGTGGGGTGAGCAGTTCTTC	CASRTSGRWGEQFF
NA	TRBJ1-2	NA	TRBV20-1	TGCAGTGCTCTCCGGTACAGCGGCTACACCTTC	CSALRYSGYTF
NA	TRBJ2-5	TRBD2	TRBV5-8	TGTGCCAGCAGCCAATGGACTAGCGGGAGTGAGACCCAGTACTTC	CASSQWTSGSETQYF
NA	TRBJ2-1	TRBD2	TRBV18	TGTGCCAGCTCGTCCGTCGGGCTAGCGGGCGGAAATGAGCAGTTCTTC	CASSSVGLAGGNEQFF
NA	TRBJ1-2	NA	TRBV28	TGTGCCAGCAGTTCCCTCCGAGCTAACTATGGCTACACCTTC	CASSSLRANYGYTF
NA	TRBJ2-5	TRBD1	TRBV30	TGTGCCTGGAGTCCCTACCCACAGGGGGCAGGGGAGACCCAGTACTTC	CAWSPYPQGAGETQYF